This T cell receptor (beta chain) appears in the sequencing data of a study of T cells in localized non-small cell lung cancer. Details on this clone: Its antigen is as yet unknown.

The table came from immunoSEQ multiplex PCR; TCRdb's copy has only in-frame clones and leaves some out. The table has approximately 21,000 clones, 70% to 90% seen once; the top ten hold less than 15%. Overall study findings and caveats: There was higher T cell clonality in uninvolved adjacent lung than in tumor, and it was highest there. The study detected a median around 50 of the top 100 tumor clones in adjacent lung.

The germline V gene has CDR1 SGHTA and CDR2 FQGNSA. This CDR3 is 16 amino acids long. The V and J ends lost 5 bases and 5 bases, in that order; junction bases with no gene match: 9. Sequences were derived from peripheral blood, sampled before any cancer treatment. This receptor was identified in a male donor older than 55 with stage I lung adenocarcinoma. The chain employs TRBV7-2 and TRBJ2-5, with 12 bases fitting TRBD1. The CDR3 DNA reads as TGTGCCAGCAGCCCAGGGGACAGGGGGCTAGGGGAGACCCAGTACTTC. Protein sequence: CASSPGDRGLGETQYF.